A single sample is the source of the 12 T cell receptor beta chains below, sequenced in a study of beta chain features in type 1 diabetes. TCRB transcripts that were expressed got sequenced, as all of the isolated RNA had been reverse transcribed. Libraries were prepared by immunoSEQ multiplex PCR; TCRdb keeps only in-frame clonotypes and omits some of them. The sample contains over 700,000 clones, around a sixth of which appear only once. The specimen sequenced was naive CD4+ T cells from blood. These receptors were obtained from a young woman in good health.

V usage is TRBV6-6 and J usage is TRBJ1-2; 9 nucleotides match TRBD1. The CDR3 sequence is 15 residues long. Trimming at V came to 2 bases and at J to 7 bases, leaving 8 bases not matched to a gene. Germline V gene data show CDR1 as MNHNY and CDR2 as SVGAGI (reference sequence). CDR3 region: CASSYGDREDSGYTF. In nucleotides, the CDR3 is TGTGCCAGCAGTTACGGGGACAGGGAAGATTCTGGCTACACCTTC.

The chain links TRBV2 to TRBJ2-2; either TRBD1 or TRBD2 may fit D (7 bases each). CDR1 is SNHLY and CDR2 is FYNNEI in the germline V gene. CDR3 length: 14 amino acids. V dropped 6 bases and J dropped 6 bases, with 14 bases sitting between them. In DNA, the CDR3 is TGTGCCAGCAGGCCCCAGGGGGGGGCCGGGGAGCTGTTTTTT. It specifies CASRPQGGAGELFF.

The rearrangement joins TRBV5-4 to TRBJ1-2; D call uncertain. This CDR3 comprises 15 residues. CDR1 and CDR2 from the germline V gene are SGHNT and YYREEE (reference sequence). The ends were cut back, 4 bases at V and 4 bases at J, with 17 bases in the middle. As DNA, the CDR3 is TGTGCCAGCAGCCCCGTAGAGTTTCAAGTCTATGGCTACACCTTC. It codes for CASSPVEFQVYGYTF.

V and J are TRBV4-2 and TRBJ1-1; D might be TRBD1 (5 bases). Germline CDR1 and CDR2: LGHNA and YNFKEQ. CDR3 length equals 16 residues. The germline V and J ends were trimmed by 3 bases and 4 bases, with 18 bases remaining between them. CDR3 in DNA: TGTGCCAGCAGCCAGGACTGGGACCAATGGTCCACTGAAGCTTTCTTT. Protein sequence: CASSQDWDQWSTEAFF.

In its sample, this clone was seen a few times. The chain joins TRBV25-1 to TRBJ2-1; D not resolved. Trimming left V 8 bases short and J 3 bases short, with 11 bases between. CDR1 and CDR2 from the germline V gene are MGHDK and SYGVNS. The CDR3 has 13 residues. This CDR3 reads CASVESDYNEQFF. The CDR3 region has the DNA TGTGCCAGCGTTGAAAGCGACTACAATGAGCAGTTCTTC.

This clone was observed once. One end of the junction does not line up with germline, which may come from a read error. The V gene is TRBV28, the J gene TRBJ2-1; D gene unclear. Germline CDR1 and CDR2: MDHEN and SYDVKM. This CDR3 region has 13 residues. This CDR3 reads CVSSLRALGEQFF. The CDR3 DNA is TGTGTCAGCAGTTTACGGGCCTTGGGTGAGCAGTTCTTC.

On this clone itself: This same CDR3 is encoded by further DNA sequences in the sample. The rearrangement links TRBV15 to TRBJ2-7, with D perhaps matching TRBD1 or TRBD2 (6 bases each). The CDR3 has 14 amino acids. Trimming shortened V by 3 bases and J by 3 bases, and 12 bases separated the two germline ends. Germline assignment: CDR1 LNHNV and CDR2 YYDKDF (reference sequence). The CDR3 region has the DNA TGTGCCACCAGCAGGGGAGGACAGAACTACGAGCAGTACTTC. Amino acids: CATSRGGQNYEQYF.

This clone was counted between two and nine times. The chain recombines TRBV15 with TRBJ2-5; D not resolved. There are 13 residues in the CDR3. Deletions cut 3 bases from V and 3 bases from J, with 8 bases between. The germline V gene has CDR1 LNHNV and CDR2 YYDKDF (reference sequence). CDR3 amino acids: CATSSFSEETQYF. As DNA, the CDR3 is TGTGCCACCAGCAGTTTTAGTGAAGAGACCCAGTACTTC.

A few counts support this clone. The V and J genes are TRBV7-2 and TRBJ2-3; D is undetermined. The V gene lost 2 bases and the J gene lost 11 bases, with 11 bases spanning the gap. Germline CDR1 SGHTA, CDR2 FQGNSA. The CDR3 spans 12 residues. The CDR3: CASSLMTSGQYF. CDR3 nucleotide sequence: TGTGCCAGCAGCTTAATGACTTCAGGGCAGTATTTT. The full variable domain, rest sourced from reference TRBV7-2 and TRBJ2-3, is GAGVSQSPSNKVTEKGKDVELRCDPISGHTALYWYRQSLGQGLEFLIYFQGNSAPDKSGLPSDRFSAERTGGSVSTLTIQRTQQEDSAVYLCASSLMTSGQYFGPGTRLTVL.

The chain uses TRBV5-1 and TRBJ2-1; no clear D gene. Trimming stripped 0 bases from V and 4 bases from J, with 5 bases between. Looked up from germline, CDR1 is SGHRS and CDR2 is YFSETQ. This CDR3 has 13 amino acids. In DNA form, the CDR3 reads TGCGCCAGCAGCTTGGGCGAGTACAATGAGCAGTTCTTC. Translating it yields CASSLGEYNEQFF.

This sequence joins TRBV7-9 and TRBJ2-1; perhaps TRBD1 as D (6 bases). The germline CDR1 and CDR2 sequences are SEHNR and FQNEAQ (reference sequence). The CDR3 totals 15 residues. V was shortened by 1 base and J by 4 bases, with 11 bases between the two germline ends. The CDR3 here is CASSLGTGPYNEQFF. The CDR3 bases are TGTGCCAGCAGCTTAGGAACAGGGCCGTACAATGAGCAGTTCTTC.

The chain employs TRBV18 and TRBJ1-4; 8 positions agree with TRBD1. The CDR3 length is 14 residues. Germline V gene lookup returns CDR1 KGHSH and CDR2 LQKENI. Trimming at V came to 4 bases and at J to 5 bases, leaving 3 bases not matched to a gene. The CDR3 bases are TGTGCCAGCTCACGGCAGGGGGCGAATGAAAAACTGTTTTTT. Amino acid sequence: CASSRQGANEKLFF.